This T cell receptor beta chain was retrieved from a study of cytomegalovirus exposure and HLA in healthy donors. The CDR3 covers 14 residues. Trimming cost V 8 bases and J 5 bases; bases outside gene matches: 14. Germline V CDR1 and CDR2: GTSNPN, SVGIG (reference sequence). This clone has a handful of counts. Some clones are missing from TCRdb's copy, which holds only in-frame ones; the method was immunoSEQ multiplex PCR. Here the sample spans around 150,000 clones, about 89% being singletons. This TCR was recovered from a man younger than 35 in good health and CMV-seronegative. J is TRBJ1-2 and V is TRBV30; TRBD1 aligns across 7 bases. The sequencing input was PBMCs. CDR3: CAQQQGRTWYGYTF. The CDR3 nucleotides are TGTGCCCAACAACAGGGGAGGACTTGGTATGGCTACACCTTC.